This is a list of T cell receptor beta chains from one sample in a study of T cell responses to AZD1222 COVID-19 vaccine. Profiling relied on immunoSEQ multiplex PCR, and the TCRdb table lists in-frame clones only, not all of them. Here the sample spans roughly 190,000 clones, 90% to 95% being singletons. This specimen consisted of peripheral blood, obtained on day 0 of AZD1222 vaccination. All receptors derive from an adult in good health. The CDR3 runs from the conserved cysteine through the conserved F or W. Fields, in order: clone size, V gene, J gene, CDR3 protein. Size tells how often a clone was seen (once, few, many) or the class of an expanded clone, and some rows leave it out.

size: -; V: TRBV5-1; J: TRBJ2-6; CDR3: CASSPGTGPSSGANVLTF
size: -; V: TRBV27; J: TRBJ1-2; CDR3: CASSLWSTSTGLDGYTF
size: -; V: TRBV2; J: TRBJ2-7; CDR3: CASSGDRETYEQYF
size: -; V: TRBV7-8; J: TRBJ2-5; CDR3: CASSSGRSRQGTQETQYF
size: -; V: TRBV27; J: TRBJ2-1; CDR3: CASTATGGNHEQFF
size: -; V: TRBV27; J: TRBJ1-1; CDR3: CASSHGTTEAFF
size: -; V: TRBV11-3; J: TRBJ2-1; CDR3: CASSGGLGEQFF
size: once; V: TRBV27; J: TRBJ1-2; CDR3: CASSSFMRGNYGYTF
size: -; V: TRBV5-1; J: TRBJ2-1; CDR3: CASSLAMTGGSTEQFF
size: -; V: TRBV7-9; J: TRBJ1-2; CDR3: CASSSPLVDYTF
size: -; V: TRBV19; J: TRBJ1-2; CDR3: CASTRGQGNGYTF
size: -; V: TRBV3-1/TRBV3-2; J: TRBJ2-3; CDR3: CASSLLGGGGVFTDTQYF
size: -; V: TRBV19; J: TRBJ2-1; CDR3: CASSQTSGSVGQFF
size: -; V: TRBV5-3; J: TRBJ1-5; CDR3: CARSQDQPQHF
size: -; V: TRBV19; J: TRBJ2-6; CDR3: CASSRGRTGVSGANVLTF
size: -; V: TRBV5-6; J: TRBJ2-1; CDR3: CASSLGYRVRFF
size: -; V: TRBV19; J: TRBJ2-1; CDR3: CASSGLAGGPNEQFF
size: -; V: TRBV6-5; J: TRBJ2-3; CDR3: CASSTPSGGIDTQYF
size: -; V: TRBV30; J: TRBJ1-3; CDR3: CASSITGHSGNTIYF
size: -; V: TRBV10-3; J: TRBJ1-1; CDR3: CAISDSGRTEAFF
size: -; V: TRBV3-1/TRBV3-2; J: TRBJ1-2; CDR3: CASSQDGTGLAYTF
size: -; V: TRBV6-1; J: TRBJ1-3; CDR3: CASSEAGGVNTIYF
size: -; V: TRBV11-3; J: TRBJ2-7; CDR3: CASSFGQASSYEQYF
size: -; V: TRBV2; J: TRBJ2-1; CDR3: CASSLGGTPNNEQFF
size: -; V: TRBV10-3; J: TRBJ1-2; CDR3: CAISDRTLHGYGYTF
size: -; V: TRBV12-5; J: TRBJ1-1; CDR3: CASGLSGTEKLSMNTEAFF
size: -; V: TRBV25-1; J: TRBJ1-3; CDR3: CASSDPNPGNTIYF
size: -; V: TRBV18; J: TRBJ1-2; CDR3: CASSPGRESRGYTF
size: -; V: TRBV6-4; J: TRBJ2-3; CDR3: CASSDGSGSTDTQYF
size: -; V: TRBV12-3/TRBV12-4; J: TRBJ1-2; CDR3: CASSERGNYGYTF
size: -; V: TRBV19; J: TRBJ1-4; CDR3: CASSVDPLRGATNEKLFF
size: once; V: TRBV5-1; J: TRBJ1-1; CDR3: CASRLWDRGYTEAFF
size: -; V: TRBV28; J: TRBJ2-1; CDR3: CASSFPSLSYNEQFF
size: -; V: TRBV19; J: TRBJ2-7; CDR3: CASSINGDYEQYF
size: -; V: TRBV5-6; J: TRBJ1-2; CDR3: CASSDVPGQGPRAGYTF
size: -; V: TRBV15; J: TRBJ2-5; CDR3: CATTPAGVGQTQYF
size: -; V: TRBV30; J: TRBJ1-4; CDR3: CAWSVCVGFDEKLFF